A single sample gave rise to the 12 T cell receptor beta chains below, sequenced in a study of radiation and T cells in renal cell carcinoma. As to time point: blood 4 weeks post-SBRT, at nephrectomy. Described treatment: 15 Gy SBRT to primary tumor, nephrectomy 4 weeks later. Measured with immunoSEQ multiplex PCR; TCRdb has only the in-frame clones, and not every one. The sample holds about 73,000 clones, roughly 80% seen once. The material sequenced was blood, taken from a patient whose treatment included radiotherapy and nephrectomy. Every receptor here comes from a woman aged 60 to 75 with renal cell carcinoma.

J is TRBJ1-2 and V is TRBV7-9; TRBD1 might be the D (5 bases). The V gene lost 0 bases and the J gene lost 5 bases, with 13 bases spanning the gap. CDR3 length equals 15 residues. Per germline, CDR1 SEHNR and CDR2 FQNEAQ (reference sequence). In nucleotides, the CDR3 is TGTGCCAGCAGCTTAGCCACAGGTGTGACATATGGCTACACCTTC. Translating it yields CASSLATGVTYGYTF.

This clone was found once. The chain employs TRBV19 and TRBJ1-2; 8 bases align to TRBD1. Unmatched junction bases numbered 11, after V lost 5 bases and J lost 6 bases. The CDR3 is 15 amino acids. Germline-derived CDR1 and CDR2 are LNHDA and SQIVND (reference sequence). The CDR3 coding sequence is TGTGCCAGTAGTCTCCAGCCGCGGGGACAGGATGGCTACACCTTC. This codes for CASSLQPRGQDGYTF.

The chain carries TRBV14 and TRBJ1-1, with 9 bases aligning to TRBD1. The CDR3 is made up of 15 amino acids. Trimming removed 3 bases from V and 5 bases from J; junction bases left unmatched: 7. Germline-derived CDR1 and CDR2 are SGHDN and FVKESK. The DNA for the CDR3 is TGTGCCAGCAGCCAGTCGGACAGGGGAGGGACTGAAGCTTTCTTT. Translating gives CASSQSDRGGTEAFF.

This clone was seen once. This chain uses TRBV19 with TRBJ1-5, with a tentative D call TRBD1 (5 bases). This CDR3 comprises 15 residues. V was pared by 1 base and J by 2 bases, with 9 bases between. Per the germline V gene, CDR1 is LNHDA and CDR2 is SQIVND (reference sequence). The CDR3 DNA reads as TGTGCCAGTAGTATAGGACAGTCGGGCAATCAGCCCCAGCATTTT. It is translated as CASSIGQSGNQPQHF.

V usage is TRBV4-1 and J usage is TRBJ2-3, with 7 positions matching TRBD2. The J segment lost 0 bases and the V segment lost 4 bases, leaving 7 bases of the junction unmatched. CDR1 and CDR2 (germline): MGHRA, YSYEKL. This CDR3 spans 16 amino acids. The CDR3 nucleotides are TGCGCCAGCAGCCCAATTTTGCGGGAGAGCACAGATACGCAGTATTTT. It yields the protein CASSPILRESTDTQYF.

This rearrangement joins TRBV4-1 to TRBJ2-7; 7 nucleotides align to TRBD1. V was clipped by 1 base and J by 1 base; unmatched bases: 4. CDR3 size: 15 residues. CDR1 MGHRA and CDR2 YSYEKL come from the germline V gene. The CDR3 bases are TGCGCCAGCAGCCAAGCAGGACAGGTATCCTACGAGCAGTACTTC. Residues: CASSQAGQVSYEQYF.

The chain combines TRBV9 with TRBJ2-3, with D possibly matching TRBD1 (6 bases). The ends were cut back, 3 bases at V and 3 bases at J, with 14 bases in the middle. The germline V gene has CDR1 SGDLS and CDR2 YYNGEE. This CDR3 is built from 15 residues. The CDR3 sequence is CASSDGQGITDTQYF. CDR3 DNA: TGTGCCAGCAGCGATGGCCAGGGGATAACAGATACGCAGTATTTT.

This clone was counted once. The V and J genes are TRBV23-1 and TRBJ1-1; tentative D call: TRBD1 (6 bases). TRBV23-1 is classed as an ORF, of uncertain function. The CDR3 contains 14 residues. The V gene lost 4 bases and the J gene lost 6 bases, with 15 bases spanning the gap. DNA of the CDR3: TGCGCCAGCAGTCCACGGACAGCGTCCTCTGAAGCTTTCTTT. It translates to CASSPRTASSEAFF.

V is TRBV28 and J is TRBJ1-6; perhaps TRBD1 as D (6 bases). Trimming stripped 6 bases from V and 7 bases from J, with 13 bases between. Germline lookup yields CDR1 MDHEN and CDR2 SYDVKM. This CDR3 contains 14 residues. The CDR3 here is CASSSGQPNSPLHF. CDR3 nucleotides: TGTGCCAGCAGCTCTGGACAGCCCAATTCACCCCTCCACTTT.

The chain employs TRBV28 and TRBJ2-1, with 7 bases lining up with TRBD1. Germline loops: CDR1 MDHEN, CDR2 SYDVKM. CDR3 size: 14 residues. J gave up 10 bases and V 2 bases, and 8 bases lay outside the gene matches. DNA of the CDR3: TGTGCCAGCAGTTTAATAGAGGGGGCGGGCGAGCAGTTCTTC. It codes for CASSLIEGAGEQFF.

CDR3 in DNA: TGCGCCAGCAGCCAAGATATCGGGACAGATAACACTGAAGCTTTCTTT. The encoded protein is CASSQDIGTDNTEAFF. The V and J genes are TRBV4-1 and TRBJ1-1; 7 nucleotides line up with TRBD1. The germline CDR1 and CDR2 sequences are MGHRA and YSYEKL. The ends lost 0 bases at V and 2 bases at J; junction bases unmatched: 6. This CDR3 has 16 residues.

With regard to this clone: At one boundary the junction diverges from the germline segment, which might be a read error. The chain recombines TRBV6-1 with TRBJ1-1; 12 bases agree with TRBD1. This CDR3 region has 15 residues. CDR1 is MNHNS, CDR2 SASEGT, per germline. The CDR3 coding sequence is TGTGCCAGCAGAGGACCGGGACAGGGGGCACCAGAAGCCTTCTTT. It yields the protein CASRGPGQGAPEAFF.